Described below is a single T cell receptor beta chain sequence and its context. The germline V gene encodes CDR1 MDHEN and CDR2 SYDVKM. V trimming: 6 bases; J trimming: 4 bases; junction bases outside the gene matches: 10. The CDR3 is 15 residues long. The sample comes from a study of cytomegalovirus exposure and HLA in healthy donors. PCR involved 60 Vbeta and 13 Jbeta primers. The protocol was immunoSEQ multiplex PCR, while the TCRdb copy is restricted to in-frame clones and leaves out a portion. The table shows about 110,000 clones, with approximately 83% occurring only once. The chain joins TRBV28 to TRBJ1-1; 8 bases fit TRBD1. The sample was PBMCs. The sequence derives from a man aged 40-49 years in good health and CMV-seronegative. The CDR3 here is CASSPTSTGGTEAFF. CDR3 sequence (DNA): TGTGCCAGCAGCCCGACGTCTACAGGGGGCACTGAAGCTTTCTTT. The entire variable domain, with the rest obtained from reference TRBV28 and TRBJ1-1, is as follows: DVKVTQSSRYLVKRTGEKVFLECVQDMDHENMFWYRQDPGLGLRLIYFSYDVKMKEKGDIPEGYSVSREKKERFSLILESASTNQTSMYLCASSPTSTGGTEAFFGQGTRLTVV.